The rows below give T cell receptor beta chains drawn from one sample of a study of CD8+CD57+ T cells in acquired aplastic anemia. TCRdb itself ran the reads through MiXCR, one entry per CDR3 protein. The repertoire includes about 180,000 distinct CDR3 sequences, roughly three fifths of them detected once, and roughly 43% sits in the top ten. The sequencing input was sorted CD4+, CD8+, or CD8+CD57+ T cells (not recorded which) from PBMCs. The source of these receptors is a human donor with aplastic anemia. CDR3s include the opening cysteine and the closing phenylalanine or tryptophan. The D gene is left open where the match is weak. Rows may omit the clone size; those that give it use once, few, many or a size class.

NA | TRBJ1-5 | NA | TRBV11-2 | CASSHPTESNQPQHF | TGTGCCAGCAGCCATCCTACGGAGAGCAATCAGCCCCAGCATTTT
NA | TRBJ1-1 | NA | TRBV12-3/TRBV12-4 | CASSPRTRVMNTEAFF | TGTGCCAGCAGTCCTCGGACAAGGGTTATGAACACTGAAGCTTTCTTT
NA | TRBJ2-2 | NA | TRBV20-1 | CSASSLGTGELFF | TGCAGTGCTAGCAGTTTGGGCACCGGGGAGCTGTTTTTT
NA | TRBJ1-1 | NA | TRBV2 | CASSVAQMNTEAFF | TGTGCCAGCAGTGTCGCTCAGATGAACACTGAAGCTTTCTTT
NA | TRBJ2-1 | many | TRBV7-3 | CASSLTAYNEQFF | TGTGCCAGCAGCTTAACAGCCTACAATGAGCAGTTCTTC
NA | TRBJ2-3 | NA | TRBV2 | CASSPQLGGTDTQYF | TGTGCCAGCAGTCCCCAGCTCGGCGGCACAGATACGCAGTATTTT
TRBD1 | TRBJ2-7 | NA | TRBV7-9 | CASTYRDRGYEQYF | TGTGCCAGCACGTACCGGGACAGGGGTTACGAGCAGTACTTC
NA | TRBJ2-7 | NA | TRBV10-3 | CAISEGNEQYF | TGTGCCATCAGCGAGGGGAACGAGCAGTACTTC
NA | TRBJ2-2 | NA | TRBV24-1 | CATSVGAGNTGELFF | TGTGCCACCAGTGTGGGTGCAGGGAACACCGGGGAGCTGTTTTTT
NA | TRBJ2-7 | NA | TRBV4-1 | CASSIRQYEQYF | TGCGCCAGCAGCATTCGACAGTACGAGCAGTACTTC
NA | TRBJ2-7 | NA | TRBV10-3 | CASSQPGESYEQYF | TGTGCCAGCAGCCAGCCGGGCGAATCCTACGAGCAGTACTTC
TRBD2 | TRBJ2-7 | NA | TRBV7-9 | CASSLESGGTYEQYF | TGTGCCAGCAGCTTAGAAAGCGGGGGGACCTACGAGCAGTACTTC
TRBD2 | TRBJ2-3 | NA | TRBV7-3 | CASSPIAGKDTQYF | TGTGCCAGCAGCCCGATAGCGGGGAAGGATACGCAGTATTTT
TRBD1 | TRBJ2-7 | NA | TRBV5-1 | CASSLATGREQYF | TGTGCCAGCAGCTTGGCGACAGGGCGGGAGCAGTACTTC
NA | TRBJ2-7 | NA | TRBV5-6 | CASSLYGEHYEQYF | TGTGCCAGCAGCTTGTACGGGGAGCACTACGAGCAGTACTTC
NA | TRBJ1-1 | NA | TRBV24-1 | CATSDLGTEAFF | TGTGCCACCAGTGATTTGGGTACTGAAGCTTTCTTT
NA | TRBJ1-3 | NA | TRBV19 | CASSGGDVTAGLNTIYF | TGTGCCAGCAGCGGAGGGGATGTTACGGCAGGCCTAAACACCATATATTTT
TRBD2 | TRBJ2-3 | few | TRBV10-2 | CASRTSGGTTDTQYF | TGCGCCAGCAGGACTAGCGGGGGGACCACAGATACGCAGTATTTT
TRBD2 | TRBJ2-7 | NA | TRBV7-6 | CASSQIRGGEQYF | TGTGCCAGCAGCCAAATCCGGGGGGGCGAGCAGTACTTC
TRBD1 | TRBJ1-2 | NA | TRBV15 | CATISTGNFYGYTF | TGTGCCACCATTTCGACAGGGAACTTCTATGGCTACACCTTC
TRBD1 | TRBJ2-7 | NA | TRBV10-3 | CATQTGYSGEQYF | TGTGCCACCCAGACAGGGTACTCTGGCGAGCAGTACTTC
NA | TRBJ2-5 | NA | TRBV24-1 | CATSDSRGLGTQYF | TGTGCCACCAGTGATTCTCGAGGGCTAGGGACCCAGTACTTC